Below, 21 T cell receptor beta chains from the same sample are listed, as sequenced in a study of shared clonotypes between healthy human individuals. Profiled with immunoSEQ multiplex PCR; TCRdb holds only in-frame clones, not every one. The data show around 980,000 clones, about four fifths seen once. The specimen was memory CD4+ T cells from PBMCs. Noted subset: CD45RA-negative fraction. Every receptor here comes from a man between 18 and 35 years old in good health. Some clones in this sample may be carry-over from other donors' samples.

As DNA, the CDR3 is TGTGCCAGCAGGACCCCCGGCACCGGGGAGCTGTTTTTT. This encodes CASRTPGTGELFF. The chain is built from TRBV6-6 and TRBJ2-2; D unclear. Trimming shortened V by 6 bases and J by 4 bases, and 9 bases separated the two germline ends. CDR3 length equals 13 residues. Germline CDR1 and CDR2: MNHNY and SVGAGI (reference sequence).

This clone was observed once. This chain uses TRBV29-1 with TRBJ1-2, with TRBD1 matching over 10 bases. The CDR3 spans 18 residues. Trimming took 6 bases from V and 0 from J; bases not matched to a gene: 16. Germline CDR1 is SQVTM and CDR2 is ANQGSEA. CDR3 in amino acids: CSVGPGQGKAGANYGYTF. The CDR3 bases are TGCAGCGTAGGACCGGGACAGGGGAAGGCCGGCGCTAACTATGGCTACACCTTC.

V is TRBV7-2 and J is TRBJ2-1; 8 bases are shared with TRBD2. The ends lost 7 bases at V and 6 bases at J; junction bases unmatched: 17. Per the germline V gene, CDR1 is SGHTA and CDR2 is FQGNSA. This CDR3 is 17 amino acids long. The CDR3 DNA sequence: TGTGCCAGCAACCAGGGTGGACGGGAGGGCCCGATCAATGAGCAGTTCTTC. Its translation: CASNQGGREGPINEQFF.

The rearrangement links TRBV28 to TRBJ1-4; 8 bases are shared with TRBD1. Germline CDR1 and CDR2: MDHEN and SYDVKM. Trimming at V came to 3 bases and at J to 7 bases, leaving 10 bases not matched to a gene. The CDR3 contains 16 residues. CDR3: CASSFQRGTGGEKLFF. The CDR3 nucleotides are TGTGCCAGCAGTTTCCAACGCGGGACAGGTGGTGAAAAACTGTTTTTT.

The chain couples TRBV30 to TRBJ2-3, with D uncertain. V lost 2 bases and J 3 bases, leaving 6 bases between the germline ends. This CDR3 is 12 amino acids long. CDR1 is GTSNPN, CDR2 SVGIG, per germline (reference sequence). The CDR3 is CAWSKTTDTQYF. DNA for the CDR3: TGTGCCTGGAGTAAAACGACAGATACGCAGTATTTT. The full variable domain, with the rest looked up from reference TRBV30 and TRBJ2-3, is SQTIHQWPATLVQPVGSPLSLECTVEGTSNPNLYWYRQAAGRGLQLLFYSVGIGQISSEVPQNLSASRPQDRQFILSSKKLLLSDSGFYLCAWSKTTDTQYFGPGTRLTVL.

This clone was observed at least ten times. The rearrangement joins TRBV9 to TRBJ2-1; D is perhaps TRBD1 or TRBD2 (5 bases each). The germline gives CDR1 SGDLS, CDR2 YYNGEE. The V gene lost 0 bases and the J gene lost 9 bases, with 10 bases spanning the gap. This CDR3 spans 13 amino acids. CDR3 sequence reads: CASSVEPRGEQFF. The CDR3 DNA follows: TGTGCCAGCAGCGTAGAACCGAGGGGTGAGCAGTTCTTC.

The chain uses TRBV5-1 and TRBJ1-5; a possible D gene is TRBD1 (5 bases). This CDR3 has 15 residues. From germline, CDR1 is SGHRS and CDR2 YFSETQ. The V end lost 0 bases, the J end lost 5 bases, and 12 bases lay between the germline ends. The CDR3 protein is CASSLVGGTDQPQHF. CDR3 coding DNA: TGCGCCAGCAGCTTGGTGGGGGGGACGGATCAGCCCCAGCATTTT.

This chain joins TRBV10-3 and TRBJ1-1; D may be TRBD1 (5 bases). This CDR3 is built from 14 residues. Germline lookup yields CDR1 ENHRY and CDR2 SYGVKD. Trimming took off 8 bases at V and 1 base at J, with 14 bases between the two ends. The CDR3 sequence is CAIRGGGRNTEAFF. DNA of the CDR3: TGTGCCATCCGCGGTGGGGGAAGGAACACTGAAGCTTTCTTT.

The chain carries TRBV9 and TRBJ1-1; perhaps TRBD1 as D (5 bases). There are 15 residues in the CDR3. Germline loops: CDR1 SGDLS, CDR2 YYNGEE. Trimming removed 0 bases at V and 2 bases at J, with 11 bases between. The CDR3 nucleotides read TGTGCCAGCAGCGTAGCGCCGGGGCCTAACACTGAAGCTTTCTTT. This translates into CASSVAPGPNTEAFF.

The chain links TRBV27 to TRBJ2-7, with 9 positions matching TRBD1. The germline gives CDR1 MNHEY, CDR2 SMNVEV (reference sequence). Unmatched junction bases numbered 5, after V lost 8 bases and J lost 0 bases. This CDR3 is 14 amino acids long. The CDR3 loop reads CASRGTGYSYEQYF. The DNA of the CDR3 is TGTGCCAGCCGGGGGACAGGGTACTCCTACGAGCAGTACTTC.

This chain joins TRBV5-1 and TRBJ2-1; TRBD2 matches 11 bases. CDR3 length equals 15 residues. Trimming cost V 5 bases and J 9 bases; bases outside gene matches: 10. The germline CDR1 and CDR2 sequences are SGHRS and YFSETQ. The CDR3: CASSPTSGSVVEQFF. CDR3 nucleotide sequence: TGCGCCAGCAGTCCTACTAGCGGGAGTGTAGTTGAGCAGTTCTTC. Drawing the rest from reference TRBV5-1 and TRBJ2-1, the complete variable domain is KAGVTQTPRYLIKTRGQQVTLSCSPISGHRSVSWYQQTPGQGLQFLFEYFSETQRNKGNFPGRFSGRQFSNSRSEMNVSTLELGDSALYLCASSPTSGSVVEQFFGPGTRLTVL.

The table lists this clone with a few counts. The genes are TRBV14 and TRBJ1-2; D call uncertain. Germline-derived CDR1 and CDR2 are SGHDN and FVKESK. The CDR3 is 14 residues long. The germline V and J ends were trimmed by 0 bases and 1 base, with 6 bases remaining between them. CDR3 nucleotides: TGTGCCAGCAGCCAAGACACCTATAACTATGGCTACACCTTC. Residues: CASSQDTYNYGYTF.

The CDR3 sequence is CASSQDGDRNSGQPQHF. CDR3 coding DNA: TGTGCCAGCAGCCAAGATGGGGACAGGAACTCCGGGCAGCCCCAGCATTTT. This chain joins TRBV4-2 and TRBJ1-5; 8 nucleotides match TRBD1. The CDR3 has 17 amino acids. J was trimmed by 7 bases and V by 0 bases; bases with no gene match: 11. Germline-derived CDR1 and CDR2 are LGHNA and YNFKEQ.

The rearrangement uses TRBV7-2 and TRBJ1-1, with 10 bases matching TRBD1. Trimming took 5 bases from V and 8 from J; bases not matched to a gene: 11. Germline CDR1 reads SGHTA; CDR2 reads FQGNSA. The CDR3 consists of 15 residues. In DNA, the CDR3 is TGTGCCAGCAGCCAGAGACAGGGGGCGAACTGGGAAGCTTTCTTT. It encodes CASSQRQGANWEAFF.

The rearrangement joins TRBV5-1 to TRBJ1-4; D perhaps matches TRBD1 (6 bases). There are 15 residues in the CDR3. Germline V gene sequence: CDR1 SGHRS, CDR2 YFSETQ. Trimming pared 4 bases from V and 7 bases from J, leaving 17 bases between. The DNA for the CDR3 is TGCGCCAGCAGCCGAAGGACGGGAGGGGGTGAAAAACTGTTTTTT. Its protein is CASSRRTGGGEKLFF.

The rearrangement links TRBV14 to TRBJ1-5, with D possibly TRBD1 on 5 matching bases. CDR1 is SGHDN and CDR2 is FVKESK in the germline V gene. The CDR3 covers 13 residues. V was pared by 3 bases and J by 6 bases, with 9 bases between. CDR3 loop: CASSQGELQPQHF. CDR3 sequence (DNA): TGTGCCAGCAGCCAGGGGGAGCTTCAGCCCCAGCATTTT.

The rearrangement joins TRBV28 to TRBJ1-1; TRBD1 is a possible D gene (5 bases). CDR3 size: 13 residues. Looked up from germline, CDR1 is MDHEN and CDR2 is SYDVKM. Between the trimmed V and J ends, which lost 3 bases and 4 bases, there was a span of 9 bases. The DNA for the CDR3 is TGTGCCAGCAGTTTCCAGGGTATCACTGAAGCTTTCTTT. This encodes CASSFQGITEAFF.

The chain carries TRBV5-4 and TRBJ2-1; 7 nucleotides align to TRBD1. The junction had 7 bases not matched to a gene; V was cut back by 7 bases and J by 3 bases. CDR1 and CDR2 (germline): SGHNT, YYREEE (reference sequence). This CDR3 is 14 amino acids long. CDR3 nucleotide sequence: TGTGCCAGCGGCCGGGACAGCAACTACAATGAGCAGTTCTTC. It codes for CASGRDSNYNEQFF.

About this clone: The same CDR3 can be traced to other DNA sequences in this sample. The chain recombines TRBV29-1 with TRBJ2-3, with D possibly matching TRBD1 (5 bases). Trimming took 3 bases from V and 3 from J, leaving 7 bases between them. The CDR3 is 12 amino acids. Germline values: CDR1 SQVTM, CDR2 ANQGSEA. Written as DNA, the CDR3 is TGCAGCGTTGACCAGGGAACAGATACGCAGTATTTT. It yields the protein CSVDQGTDTQYF.

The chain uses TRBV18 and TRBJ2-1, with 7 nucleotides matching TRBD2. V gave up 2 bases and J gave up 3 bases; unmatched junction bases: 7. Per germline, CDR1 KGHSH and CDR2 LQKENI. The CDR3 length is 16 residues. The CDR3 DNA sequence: TGTGCCAGCTCACCAGCGAGGCTAGCGGTCTACAATGAGCAGTTCTTC. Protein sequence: CASSPARLAVYNEQFF.

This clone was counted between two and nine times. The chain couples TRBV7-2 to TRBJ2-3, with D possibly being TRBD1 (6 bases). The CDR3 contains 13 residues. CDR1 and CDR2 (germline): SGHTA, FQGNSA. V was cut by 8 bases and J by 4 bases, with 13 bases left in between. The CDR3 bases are TGTGCCAGCGCCGAGGACAGTCCAGATACGCAGTATTTT. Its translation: CASAEDSPDTQYF.